This TCR beta chain was found in a study of cytomegalovirus exposure and HLA in healthy donors. Findings and caveats of the study: Reportedly, a later analysis found an Asian-associated ancestry cluster had fewer N-insertions than the approximately 670-donor mean. With later analysis, a missense DCLRE1C variant became linked to TCR beta V- and J-gene trimming.

PCR involved 60 Vbeta and 13 Jbeta primers. Here immunoSEQ multiplex PCR was the method, and the copy in TCRdb shows in-frame clones only, minus some. The sample contains some 44,000 clones, about 47% of which appear only once. This clone was found once. As yet, its antigen is unknown. Every donor was a healthy person donating bone marrow. There are 12 residues in the CDR3. Germline CDR1 and CDR2: ENHRY and SYGVKD. Trimming stripped 5 bases from V and 6 bases from J, with 10 bases between. This TCR was recovered from a human donor in good health. What was sequenced was PBMCs. J is TRBJ1-2 and V is TRBV10-3, with D unclear. CDR3 bases: TGTGCCATCAGTCCCTTCGGTCATGGCTACACCTTC. As protein: CAISPFGHGYTF.